The clone carrying this TCR beta chain has a handful of counts. The target antigen is unknown. These data originate in a study of beta chain features in type 1 diabetes. The study, taken as a whole, reports: At VDJ recombination sites, type 1 diabetes patients had fewer insertions and more deleted nucleotides. Within each of all four CD4+ subsets, Type 1 diabetes patients had TCRB CDR3s that were moderately but significantly shorter. It was among patients, rather than healthy donors, that naive, central memory and Treg TCRB repertoires appeared more similar.

V shed 5 bases and J shed 4 bases, with 11 bases lying between them. This CDR3 is 13 amino acids long. Germline CDR1 reads SGHTA; CDR2 reads FQGTGA. What was sequenced were expressed TCRB transcripts, since all of the isolated RNA had been reverse transcribed. Repertoires were generated with immunoSEQ multiplex PCR, while TCRdb's copy carries only in-frame clones and drops some. The data show 150,000 to 170,000 clones, around a tenth seen once. The V call is TRBV7-3, the J call TRBJ2-5, with D possibly matching TRBD1 (5 bases). The receptor was derived from a man aged 30 to 45 with type 1 diabetes. The sequencing sample was made of central memory CD4+ T cells from blood. CDR3 coding DNA: TGTGCCAGCAGCCCAGGGTCTGGAGAGACCCAGTACTTC. This encodes CASSPGSGETQYF. The full variable domain, rest sourced from reference TRBV7-3 and TRBJ2-5, is GAGVSQTPSNKVTEKGKYVELRCDPISGHTALYWYRQSLGQGPEFLIYFQGTGAADDSGLPNDRFFAVRPEGSVSTLKIQRTERGDSAVYLCASSPGSGETQYFGPGTRLLVL.